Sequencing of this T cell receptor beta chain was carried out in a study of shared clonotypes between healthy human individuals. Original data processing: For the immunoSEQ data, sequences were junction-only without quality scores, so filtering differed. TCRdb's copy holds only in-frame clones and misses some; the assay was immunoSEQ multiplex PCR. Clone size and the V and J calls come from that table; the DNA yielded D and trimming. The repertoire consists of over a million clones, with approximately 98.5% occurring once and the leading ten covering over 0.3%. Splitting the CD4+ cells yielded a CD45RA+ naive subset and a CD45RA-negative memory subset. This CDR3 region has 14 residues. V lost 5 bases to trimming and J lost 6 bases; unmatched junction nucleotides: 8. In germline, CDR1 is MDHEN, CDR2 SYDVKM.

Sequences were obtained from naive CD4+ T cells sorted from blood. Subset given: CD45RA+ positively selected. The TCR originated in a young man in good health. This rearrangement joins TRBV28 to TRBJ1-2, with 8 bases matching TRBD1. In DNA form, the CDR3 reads TGTGCCAGCAGTCTCGCGGACAGGGAGAATGGCTACACCTTC. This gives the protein CASSLADRENGYTF.